A selection of T cell receptor beta chains follows, all from one sample in a study of shared clonotypes between healthy human individuals. This table comes from immunoSEQ multiplex PCR, and its TCRdb copy is limited to in-frame clones, with some not included. The data contain just over 2,000,000 clones, 95% of them singletons. Sequenced material: naive CD4+ T cells sorted from blood. These receptors came from a man aged 18 to 35 in good health. Both conserved end residues are part of each CDR3. D genes are given only for firm matches. Clone size, where shown, is once, few, many, or a class for clones that have expanded.

.	TRBJ2-7	TRBV29-1	.	CSVTRSSYEQYF	TGCAGCGTGACAAGGAGCTCCTACGAGCAGTACTTC
.	TRBJ2-3	TRBV5-4	once	CASSLGAAGDTQYF	TGTGCCAGCAGCTTAGGCGCGGCGGGAGATACGCAGTATTTT
TRBD1	TRBJ2-2	TRBV2	once	CAASTRQGNTGELFF	TGTGCCGCGTCCACCCGACAGGGGAACACCGGGGAGCTGTTTTTT
.	TRBJ2-7	TRBV21-1	.	CASSKALQGGYEQYF	TGTGCCAGCAGCAAAGCGCTGCAGGGGGGATACGAGCAGTACTTC
.	TRBJ2-2	TRBV5-1	.	CASSLGSRDTGELFF	TGCGCCAGCAGCTTGGGGTCCAGGGACACCGGGGAGCTGTTTTTT
TRBD2	TRBJ2-1	TRBV29-1	.	CSVETGTRGPEQFF	TGCAGCGTCGAAACCGGGACTAGAGGTCCCGAGCAGTTCTTC
TRBD1	TRBJ2-7	TRBV18	.	CASSPGVGQGYEQYF	TGTGCCAGCTCACCAGGTGTGGGACAGGGGTACGAGCAGTACTTC
.	TRBJ1-2	TRBV30	.	CAWSRVNYGYTF	TGTGCCTGGAGTCGGGTGAACTATGGCTACACCTTC
TRBD1	TRBJ1-6	TRBV15	.	CATSRRTGTLSPLHF	TGTGCCACCAGCCGTCGGACAGGGACTCTTTCACCCCTCCACTTT
.	TRBJ1-3	TRBV2	.	CASSLFGNTIYF	TGTGCCAGCTCGCTTTTCGGAAACACCATATATTTT
.	TRBJ1-4	TRBV5-4	.	CASSLQGSTNEKLFF	TGTGCCAGCAGCTTGCAGGGGTCAACTAATGAAAAACTGTTTTTT
.	TRBJ2-7	TRBV6-1	.	CASSEPGQSSYEQYF	TGTGCCAGCAGTGAACCAGGACAGAGCTCCTACGAGCAGTACTTC
TRBD1	TRBJ1-2	TRBV19	.	CASSIDSLLYFDRGGYGYTF	TGTGCCAGTAGTATAGATTCTCTACTATACTTTGACAGGGGCGGATATGGCTACACCTTC
TRBD2	TRBJ2-5	TRBV5-6	.	CASSQGLAGGQETQYF	TGTGCCAGCAGCCAGGGACTAGCGGGAGGGCAAGAGACCCAGTACTTC